This T cell receptor beta chain emerged from a study of shared clonotypes between healthy human individuals. Study-wide results and limits: On the whole, naive subsets had larger estimated richness than memory subsets had. A reduction in generation probabilities was seen for non-shared clonotypes relative to those shared by all four donors.

This clone has only one observation. Its antigen is unidentified. Different DNA sequences within this sample yield the same CDR3. Trimming removed 0 bases at V and 0 bases at J, with 9 bases between. The CDR3 covers 15 residues. The germline gives CDR1 SGHRS, CDR2 YFSETQ. An even split of each subset's genomic DNA across several immunoSEQ plates was performed. Sorted-subset replicate PCR reactions contained roughly 200 ng DNA, corresponding to tens of thousands of T cell genomes. Repertoires were generated with immunoSEQ multiplex PCR, while TCRdb's copy carries only in-frame clones and drops some. Seen here are 2 million or so clones, over 85% observed once, and the top ten hold more than 0.1%.

This receptor was taken from a man younger than 30 in good health. The sample comprised naive CD4+ T cells sorted from blood. Subset defined: CD45RA+ positively selected. J is TRBJ1-1 and V is TRBV5-1; D not certain. CDR3 nucleotide sequence: TGCGCCAGCAGCTTGGCCGGGGTCCTGAACACTGAAGCTTTCTTT. Its translation: CASSLAGVLNTEAFF.